The entry that follows covers one T cell receptor beta chain sequence. This clonotype was observed a handful of times. Its binding antigen is unknown. Base qualities are not provided; no much larger clone lies one nucleotide away. This specimen belongs to a study of blood T cells in healthy people across ages (dated by TCRdb to the mid-2010s). Notes on the research overall: In model experiments, roughly one uniquely barcoded TCR beta cDNA molecule per two T cells was captured by template switching. The donors were split into four age groups: young (average approximately 16 years), middle-aged (over 35), aged (roughly 65) and long-lived (roughly 80). Using deep sequencing normalized with unique cDNA molecular identifiers, the study measured how TCR beta repertoire diversity changes with age. Two additional independent replicas of 1 million unique cDNA reads from the same blood draw were analyzed for two donors (one aged 18 to 29 and one aged 80 or older). What the authors observed across the whole study: Estimates of total diversity based on one million sequenced T cells were regarded as lower bounds and as underestimates. As age increased, observed TCR beta diversity per million T cells dropped in a roughly linear way, and a significant reduction was already evident by age roughly 36. The CMV infection status of donors was not known, potentially confounding age-related changes in expanded clonotypes. Compared with the aged group, the long-lived group had more naive CD4+ T cells, fewer expanded clones and increased TCR diversity, suggesting age selection. Because profiling used bulk unsorted PBMCs, naive and antigen-experienced compartments could not be compared conclusively. The percentage of naive T cells measured by flow cytometry correlated strongly with observed TCR beta diversity.

The library came from 5' RACE. Sequencer: Illumina HiSeq 2500. The second PCR ran for about 6 to 11 cycles and used a J-beta primer mix along with a sample-barcoded 5' primer. Each TCR beta cDNA molecule received a unique molecular identifier from a template-switch 5' adaptor carrying 12 random nucleotides. At least 2.5 million CDR3-containing paired-end reads were obtained from each sample. First-strand cDNA synthesis was performed from all RNA using the Mint cDNA synthesis kit, with priming by a TRBC-specific oligonucleotide. Following uracil-DNA glycosylase treatment, all cDNA underwent a first 18-cycle PCR with the universal primers M1SS and BC2_uni_R. In the authors' own workflow: For normalization, 1 million high-quality reads, each with a distinct molecular identifier, were randomly selected from each sample. Instead of being binned into consensus sequences, reads with shared molecular identifiers were discarded. MiTCR, set to a Q25 quality threshold and the strictest error-elimination algorithm, was used for CDR3 identification, clonotype clustering and error correction. A nonparametric unseen species model with Euler transformation was used to estimate lower-bound total TCR beta diversity. The raw public data were reprocessed by TCRdb itself: fastp quality trimming at Q25, MiXCR clonotype calling, in-frame beta chains only. Rows are unified per CDR3 protein, each entry keeping the most common DNA and genes. Here the V and J calls rest on TCRdb's processing, not on the authors' analysis. This sample holds 750,000 to 950,000 distinct CDR3 sequences; 25% to 30% were observed only once. The top ten clonotypes cover approximately 10% of the sample.

The donors were roughly 38 Caucasian individuals from Russia, aged roughly 6 to 100 years, who were systemically healthy. Each donor gave 8 to 10 milliliters of peripheral blood, drawn into EDTA-treated Vacutainer tubes. Ficoll-Paque density-gradient centrifugation was used to isolate PBMCs, with at least 7 million per sample. Total RNA was extracted from PBMCs with Trizol reagent, with at least 6 micrograms obtained per sample. Naive CD45RAhigh/CD27high T cell percentages were measured by flow cytometry on a PBMC aliquot from every donor. In addition, the sample was reused for a study of T cells of mothers and their children. The second publication reports: Donors were nine systemically healthy Caucasian individuals: three mothers and their six children. cDNA synthesis consumed the entire amount of extracted RNA, loaded at approximately 1.4 ug RNA in each 15 ul reaction. Sample barcodes and 2-4 random nucleotides were added via the M1S primer in the second PCR. Over 8.5 million TCR beta CDR3 reads came from each mother, compared with about 3 million reads from each child. Thymic selection shapes the output of TCR recombination in a similar way in related and unrelated pairs, and inherited differences have a minor effect. Normalized repertoire overlap was always slightly but never significantly higher in related than unrelated mother-child pairs. With a sensitivity of about 100 clones per million clonotypes, no persistent microchimeric T cell clones were detected. To look for features that set related mother-child pairs apart from unrelated individuals, the researchers ran deep NGS to compare the TCR beta repertoires of mothers and children. Mothers averaged roughly 40 +/- 4 years of age and children averaged 11 +/- 4 years. Libraries were sequenced on Illumina HiSeq 2000 with 100+100 nt paired-end reads after adapter ligation with NEBNext reagents. To prevent cross-contamination, the mother and child libraries were prepared one month apart and sequenced in separate runs. Between about 500,000 and 2,300,000 distinct TCR beta clonotypes were identified per donor. Naive TCR beta clonotypes were estimated from low-frequency clonotypes matched to each donor's FACS-determined naive share, without sorting.

Sequencing was performed on blood. The origin of this receptor is a middle-aged woman in good health.

The bases are TGTGCCAGCAGTTTATGGGACAGGAGCTCCTACGAGCAGTACTTC. It encodes CASSLWDRSSYEQYF. The sequence links TRBV28 to TRBJ2-7; 7 of the junction bases match TRBD1. V trim: 0 bases; J trim: 0 bases; unmatched bases: 2. Taken from cysteine to phenylalanine, the CDR3 has 15 residues. The retained sequence is limited to the CDR3, 45 bases, with the frame set at the first base. Via the germline V gene, CDR1 is MDHEN and CDR2 SYDVKM.